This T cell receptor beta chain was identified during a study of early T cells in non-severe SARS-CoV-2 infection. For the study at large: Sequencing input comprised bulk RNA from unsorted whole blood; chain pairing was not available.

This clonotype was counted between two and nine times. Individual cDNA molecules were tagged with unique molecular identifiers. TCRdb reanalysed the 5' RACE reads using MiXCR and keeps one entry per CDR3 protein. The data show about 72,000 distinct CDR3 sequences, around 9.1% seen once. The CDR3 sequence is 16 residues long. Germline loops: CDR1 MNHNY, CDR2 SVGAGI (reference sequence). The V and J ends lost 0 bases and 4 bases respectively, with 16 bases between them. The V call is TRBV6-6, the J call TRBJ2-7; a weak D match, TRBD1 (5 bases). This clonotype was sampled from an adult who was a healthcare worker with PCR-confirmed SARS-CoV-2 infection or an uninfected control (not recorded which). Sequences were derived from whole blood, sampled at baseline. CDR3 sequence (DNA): TGTGCCAGCAGTTACTCTACTCCGAAGGGGTTGTACGAGCAGTACTTC. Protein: CASSYSTPKGLYEQYF.